Included here is one T cell receptor beta chain sequence, with context. The antigen is unknown. The data are from a study of Ad26.COV2.S vaccination and SARS-CoV-2 variants. About the research overall: In the COV1001 trial, the donor was in the Ad26.COV2.S arm.

Generated by immunoSEQ multiplex PCR, the TCRdb table keeps only in-frame clones and is missing some. The sample shows roughly 380,000 clones, 70% to 90% of them seen only once. Study-wide results and limits: Recipients given vaccine exceeded placebo recipients in spike-specific TCR breadth.

Indicated treatment: around 19 received Ad26.COV2.S at low or high dose, single or two shots; about 5 received placebo; per-sample allocation not given. Specimens were obtained on day 63 following the first vaccine or placebo injection. Sequenced material: peripheral blood, taken in a trial of Ad26.COV2.S vaccine versus placebo. The TCR originated in a person between 18 and 65 years old who received the Ad26.COV2.S COVID-19 vaccine or a placebo.

CDR3 amino acids: CAISDRDSSTNEKLFF. The CDR3 DNA follows: TGTGCCATCAGTGACAGGGACTCCTCAACTAATGAAAAACTGTTTTTT. The V gene is TRBV10-3, the J gene TRBJ1-4; a weak D match, TRBD1 (5 bases). The CDR3 covers 16 residues. Trimming pared 3 bases from V and 0 bases from J, leaving 11 bases between. The germline V gene encodes CDR1 ENHRY and CDR2 SYGVKD.